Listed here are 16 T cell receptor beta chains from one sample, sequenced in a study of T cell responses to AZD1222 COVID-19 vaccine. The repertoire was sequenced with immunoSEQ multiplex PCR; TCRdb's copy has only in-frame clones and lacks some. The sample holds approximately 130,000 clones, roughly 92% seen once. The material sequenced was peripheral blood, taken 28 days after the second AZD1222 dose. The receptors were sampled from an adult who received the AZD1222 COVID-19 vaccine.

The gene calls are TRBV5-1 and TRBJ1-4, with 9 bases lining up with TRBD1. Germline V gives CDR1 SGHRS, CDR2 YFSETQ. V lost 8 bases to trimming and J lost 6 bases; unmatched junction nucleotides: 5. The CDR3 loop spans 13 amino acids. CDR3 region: CASSRDRDEKLFF. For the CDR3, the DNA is TGCGCCAGTAGCCGGGACAGGGATGAAAAACTGTTTTTT.

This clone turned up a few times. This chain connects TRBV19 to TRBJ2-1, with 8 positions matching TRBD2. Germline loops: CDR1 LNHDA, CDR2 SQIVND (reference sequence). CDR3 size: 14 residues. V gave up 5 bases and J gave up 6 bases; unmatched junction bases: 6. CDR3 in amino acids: CASSVGGEINEQFF. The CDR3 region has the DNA TGTGCCAGTAGTGTCGGGGGGGAAATCAATGAGCAGTTCTTC.

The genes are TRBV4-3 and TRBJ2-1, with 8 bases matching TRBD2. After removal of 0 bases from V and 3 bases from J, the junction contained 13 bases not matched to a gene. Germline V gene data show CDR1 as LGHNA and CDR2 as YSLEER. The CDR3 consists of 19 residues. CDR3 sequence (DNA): TGCGCCAGCAGCCAAGATCAAGGTCGGCGGGGGGACCTCTACAATGAGCAGTTCTTC. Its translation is CASSQDQGRRGDLYNEQFF.

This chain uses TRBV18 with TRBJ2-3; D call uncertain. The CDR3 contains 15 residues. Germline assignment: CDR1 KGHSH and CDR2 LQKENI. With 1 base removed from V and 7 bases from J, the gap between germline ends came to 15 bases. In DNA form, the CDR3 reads TGTGCCAGCTCACCACTGGCGGCAAGATCTAATACGCAGTATTTT. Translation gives CASSPLAARSNTQYF. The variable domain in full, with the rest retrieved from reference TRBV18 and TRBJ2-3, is NAGVMQNPRHLVRRRGQEARLRCSPMKGHSHVYWYRQLPEEGLKFMVYLQKENIIDESGMPKERFSAEFPKEGPSILRIQQVVRGDSAAYFCASSPLAARSNTQYFGPGTRLTVL.

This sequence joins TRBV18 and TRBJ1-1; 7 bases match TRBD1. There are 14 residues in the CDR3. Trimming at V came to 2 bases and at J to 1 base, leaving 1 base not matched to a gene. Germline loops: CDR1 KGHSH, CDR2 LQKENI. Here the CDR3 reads CASSPGTANTEAFF. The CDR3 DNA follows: TGTGCCAGCTCACCAGGGACAGCGAACACTGAAGCTTTCTTT.

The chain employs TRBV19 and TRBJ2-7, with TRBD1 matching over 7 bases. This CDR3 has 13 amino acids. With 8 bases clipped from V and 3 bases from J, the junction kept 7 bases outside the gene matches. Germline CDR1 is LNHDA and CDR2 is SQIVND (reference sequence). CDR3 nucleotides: TGTGCCAGTGCGAGGGACAGCCTCTACGAGCAGTACTTC. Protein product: CASARDSLYEQYF.

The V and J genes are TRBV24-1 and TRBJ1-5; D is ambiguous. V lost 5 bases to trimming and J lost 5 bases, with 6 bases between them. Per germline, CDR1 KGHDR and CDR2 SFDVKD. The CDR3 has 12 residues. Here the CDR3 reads CATSVGDQPQHF. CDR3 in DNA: TGTGCCACCAGTGTTGGGGATCAGCCCCAGCATTTT.

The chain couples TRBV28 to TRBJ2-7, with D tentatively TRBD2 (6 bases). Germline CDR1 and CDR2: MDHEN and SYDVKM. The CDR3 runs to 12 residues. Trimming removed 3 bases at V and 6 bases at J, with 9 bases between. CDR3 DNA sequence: TGTGCCAGCAGTTTCGCTAGCGTCGAGCAGTACTTC. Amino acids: CASSFASVEQYF.

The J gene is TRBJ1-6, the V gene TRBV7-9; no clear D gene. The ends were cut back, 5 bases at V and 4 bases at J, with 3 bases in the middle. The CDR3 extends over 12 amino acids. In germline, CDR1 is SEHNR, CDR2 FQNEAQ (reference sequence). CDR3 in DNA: TGTGCCAGCAGCCAATATAATTCACCCCTCCACTTT. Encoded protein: CASSQYNSPLHF.

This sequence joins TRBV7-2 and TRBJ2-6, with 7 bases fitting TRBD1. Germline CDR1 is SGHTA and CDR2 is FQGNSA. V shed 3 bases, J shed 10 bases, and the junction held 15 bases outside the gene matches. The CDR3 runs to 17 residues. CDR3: CASSFATDRTSRNVLTF. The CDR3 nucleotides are TGTGCCAGCAGCTTCGCTACGGACAGGACGTCCCGGAACGTCCTGACTTTC.

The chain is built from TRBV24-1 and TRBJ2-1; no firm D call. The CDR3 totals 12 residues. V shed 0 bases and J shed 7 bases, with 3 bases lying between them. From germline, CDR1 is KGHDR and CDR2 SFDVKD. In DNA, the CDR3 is TGTGCCACCAGTGATTTGATGAATGAGCAGTTCTTC. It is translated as CATSDLMNEQFF.

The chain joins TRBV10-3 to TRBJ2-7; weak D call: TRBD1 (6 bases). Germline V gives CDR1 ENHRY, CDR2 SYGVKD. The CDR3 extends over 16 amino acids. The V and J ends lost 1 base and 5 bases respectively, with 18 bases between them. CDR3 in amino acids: CAISEFRGSPEDEQYF. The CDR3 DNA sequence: TGTGCCATCAGTGAGTTCAGGGGTTCGCCGGAAGACGAGCAGTACTTC.

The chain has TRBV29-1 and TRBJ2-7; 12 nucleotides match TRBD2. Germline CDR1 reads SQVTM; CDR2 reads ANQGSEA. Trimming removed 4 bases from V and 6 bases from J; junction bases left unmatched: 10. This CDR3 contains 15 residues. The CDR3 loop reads CSVGNLAGGMSEQYF. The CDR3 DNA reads TGCAGCGTTGGAAACCTAGCGGGAGGGATGAGCGAGCAGTACTTC.

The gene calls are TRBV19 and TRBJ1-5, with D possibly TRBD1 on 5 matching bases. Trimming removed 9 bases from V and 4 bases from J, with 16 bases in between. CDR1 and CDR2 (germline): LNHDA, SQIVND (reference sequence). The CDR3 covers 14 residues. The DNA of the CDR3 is TGTGCCAGCACCCCGGGGGGTGGGAATCAGCCCCAGCATTTT. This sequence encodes CASTPGGGNQPQHF.

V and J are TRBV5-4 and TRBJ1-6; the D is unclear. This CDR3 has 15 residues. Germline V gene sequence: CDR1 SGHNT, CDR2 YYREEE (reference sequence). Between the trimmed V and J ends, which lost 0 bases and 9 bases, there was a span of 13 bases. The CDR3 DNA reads TGTGCCAGCAGCTTGGGAGGGCGCGGTCCTTCACCCCTCCACTTT. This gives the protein CASSLGGRGPSPLHF.

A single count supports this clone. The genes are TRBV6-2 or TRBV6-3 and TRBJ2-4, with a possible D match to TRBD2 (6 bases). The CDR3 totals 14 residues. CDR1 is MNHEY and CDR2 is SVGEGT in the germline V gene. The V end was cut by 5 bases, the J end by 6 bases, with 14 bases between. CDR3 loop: CASSPWTGGNIQYF. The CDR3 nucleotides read TGTGCCAGCAGTCCATGGACCGGGGGAAACATTCAGTACTTC.